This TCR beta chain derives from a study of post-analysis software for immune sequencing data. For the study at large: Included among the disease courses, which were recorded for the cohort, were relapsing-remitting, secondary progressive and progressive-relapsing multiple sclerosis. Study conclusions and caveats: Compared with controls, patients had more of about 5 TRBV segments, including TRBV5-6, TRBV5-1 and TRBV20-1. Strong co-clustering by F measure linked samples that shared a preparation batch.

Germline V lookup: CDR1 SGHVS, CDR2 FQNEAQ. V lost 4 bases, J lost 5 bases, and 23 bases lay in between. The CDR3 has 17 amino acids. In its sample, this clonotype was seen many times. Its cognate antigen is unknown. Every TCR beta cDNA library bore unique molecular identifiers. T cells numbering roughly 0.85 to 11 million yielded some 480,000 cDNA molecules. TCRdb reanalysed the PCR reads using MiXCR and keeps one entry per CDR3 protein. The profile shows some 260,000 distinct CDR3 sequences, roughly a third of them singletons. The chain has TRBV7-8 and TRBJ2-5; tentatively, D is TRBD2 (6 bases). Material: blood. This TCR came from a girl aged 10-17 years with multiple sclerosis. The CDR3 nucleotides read TGTGCCAGCAGCTGGGAGGCGTCGGGCCGGAGCATCGAGACCCAGTACTTC. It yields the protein CASSWEASGRSIETQYF.